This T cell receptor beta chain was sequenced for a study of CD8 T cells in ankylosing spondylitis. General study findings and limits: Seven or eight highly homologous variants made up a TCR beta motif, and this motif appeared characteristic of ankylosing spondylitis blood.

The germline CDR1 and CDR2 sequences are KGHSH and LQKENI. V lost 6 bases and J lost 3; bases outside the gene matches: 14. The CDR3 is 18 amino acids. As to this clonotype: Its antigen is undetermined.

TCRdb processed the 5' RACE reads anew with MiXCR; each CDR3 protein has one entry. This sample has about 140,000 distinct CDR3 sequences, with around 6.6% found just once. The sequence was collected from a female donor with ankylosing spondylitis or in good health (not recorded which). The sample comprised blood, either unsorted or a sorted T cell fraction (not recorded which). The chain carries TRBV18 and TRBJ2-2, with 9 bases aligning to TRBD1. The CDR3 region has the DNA TGTGCCAGCTCCCTGCTCCAGACCGGGACAGGGTACACCGGGGAGCTGTTTTTT. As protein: CASSLLQTGTGYTGELFF.